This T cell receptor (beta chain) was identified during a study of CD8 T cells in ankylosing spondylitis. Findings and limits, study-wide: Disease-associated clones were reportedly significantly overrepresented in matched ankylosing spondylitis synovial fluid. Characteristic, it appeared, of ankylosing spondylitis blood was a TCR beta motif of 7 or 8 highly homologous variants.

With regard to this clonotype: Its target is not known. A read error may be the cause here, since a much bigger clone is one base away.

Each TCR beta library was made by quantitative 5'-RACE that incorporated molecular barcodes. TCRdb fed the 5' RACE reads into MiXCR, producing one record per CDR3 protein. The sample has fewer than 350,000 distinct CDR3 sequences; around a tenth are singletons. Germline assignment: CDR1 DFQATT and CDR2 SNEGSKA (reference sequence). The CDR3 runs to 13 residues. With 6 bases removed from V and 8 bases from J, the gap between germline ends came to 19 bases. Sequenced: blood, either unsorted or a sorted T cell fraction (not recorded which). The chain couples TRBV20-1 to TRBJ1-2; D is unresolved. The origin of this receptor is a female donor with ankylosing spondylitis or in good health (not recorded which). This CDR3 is CSAHTRGREGYTF. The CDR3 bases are TGCAGTGCGCACACTAGAGGAAGGGAGGGCTACACCTTC.